The 25 T cell receptor beta chains presented below share a single source sample, sequenced in a study of blood T cell repertoires in COVID-19. Repertoires were generated with immunoSEQ multiplex PCR, while TCRdb's copy carries only in-frame clones and drops some. The sample lists 200,000 to 300,000 clones, 75% to 90% seen once, with around 4% in the top ten. The sample taken for sequencing was PBMCs or T cells enriched from blood (not recorded which). The origin of the receptors is a woman under 40 who had recovered from COVID-19.

The V call is TRBV5-1, the J call TRBJ2-7; D not certain. The CDR3 has 15 amino acids. V was clipped by 0 bases and J by 0 bases, with 10 bases between them. Germline lookup yields CDR1 SGHRS and CDR2 YFSETQ. This CDR3 reads CASSLESGRSYEQYF. The CDR3 DNA sequence: TGCGCCAGCAGCTTGGAAAGTGGGCGCTCCTACGAGCAGTACTTC.

The rearrangement uses TRBV19 and TRBJ1-2; 7 positions match TRBD1. The CDR3 length is 16 residues. V lost 9 bases, J lost 4 bases, and 17 bases stayed unmatched. Looked up from germline, CDR1 is LNHDA and CDR2 is SQIVND (reference sequence). The CDR3 DNA sequence: TGTGCCAGCGGATTGGGTGGCAGGGGGTTAACCTATGGCTACACCTTC. Translating gives CASGLGGRGLTYGYTF.

This chain connects TRBV11-2 to TRBJ2-1; 7 bases map to TRBD1. CDR3 size: 17 residues. Trimming at V came to 5 bases and at J to 1 base, leaving 11 bases not matched to a gene. CDR1 and CDR2 (germline): SGHAT, FQNNGV. The CDR3 spells CASSAPTGVGSYNEQFF. The CDR3 bases are TGTGCCAGCAGCGCGCCCACAGGGGTTGGGTCCTACAATGAGCAGTTCTTC.

The rearrangement joins TRBV28 to TRBJ2-7; D possibly corresponds to TRBD1 (6 bases). Trimming pared 3 bases from V and 4 bases from J, leaving 13 bases between. Germline CDR1 and CDR2: MDHEN and SYDVKM. The CDR3 length is 14 residues. Written as DNA, the CDR3 is TGTGCCAGCAGTTTTAAGGGGGTCTCTTACGAGCAGTACTTC. Its protein is CASSFKGVSYEQYF.

The V call is TRBV27, the J call TRBJ1-2; the match to TRBD1 covers 9 bases. Germline V CDR1 and CDR2: MNHEY, SMNVEV (reference sequence). Germline trimming cut 6 bases from V and 4 bases from J; bases unmatched to any gene: 12. CDR3 length: 16 residues. The chain's CDR3 is CASREGQGTLGYGYTF. In DNA form, the CDR3 reads TGTGCCAGCAGGGAGGGACAGGGTACTTTGGGCTATGGCTACACCTTC.

The chain has TRBV11-3 and TRBJ2-3; TRBD1 aligns across 7 bases. CDR1 and CDR2 from the germline V gene are SGHNT and YENEEA. The V segment lost 5 bases and the J segment 0 bases; nucleotides outside the gene matches: 5. The CDR3 spans 15 residues. CDR3 in DNA: TGTGCCAGCAGCCTGGGACAGACTAGCACAGATACGCAGTATTTT. Translating it yields CASSLGQTSTDTQYF. Drawing the rest from reference TRBV11-3 and TRBJ2-3, the complete variable domain is EAGVVQSPRYKIIEKKQPVAFWCNPISGHNTLYWYLQNLGQGPELLIRYENEEAVDDSQLPKDRFSAERLKGVDSTLKIQPAELGDSAVYLCASSLGQTSTDTQYFGPGTRLTVL.

The count of this clone is one. V and J are TRBV7-9 and TRBJ1-1, with 10 bases matching TRBD1. CDR3 length: 17 amino acids. With 5 bases clipped from V and 0 bases from J, the junction kept 9 bases outside the gene matches. Germline V gene sequence: CDR1 SEHNR, CDR2 FQNEAQ (reference sequence). The CDR3 DNA is TGTGCCAGCAGCGGCGATGTGGACAGGGGGTTGAACACTGAAGCTTTCTTT. Its translation is CASSGDVDRGLNTEAFF.

The rearrangement uses TRBV6-5 and TRBJ1-2, with 7 bases fitting TRBD1. CDR3 length: 13 residues. The germline V gene has CDR1 MNHEY and CDR2 SVGAGI. Trimming cost V 6 bases and J 3 bases; bases outside gene matches: 4. CDR3 residues: CASRLTGDYGYTF. The CDR3 DNA follows: TGTGCCAGCAGGCTAACAGGGGACTATGGCTACACCTTC.

The chain couples TRBV5-4 to TRBJ2-1; D gene unclear. The CDR3 has 13 residues. The germline CDR1 and CDR2 sequences are SGHNT and YYREEE (reference sequence). With 0 bases removed from V and 5 bases from J, the gap between germline ends came to 6 bases. This CDR3 is CASSLGAHNEQFF. The DNA for the CDR3 is TGTGCCAGCAGCTTGGGCGCCCACAATGAGCAGTTCTTC. The full variable domain, completed using reference TRBV5-4 and TRBJ2-1, is ETGVTQSPTHLIKTRGQQVTLRCSSQSGHNTVSWYQQALGQGPQFIFQYYREEENGRGNFPPRFSGLQFPNYSSELNVNALELDDSALYLCASSLGAHNEQFFGPGTRLTVL.

The V gene is TRBV5-8, the J gene TRBJ2-7, with TRBD2 matching over 7 bases. V dropped 2 bases and J dropped 1; count of bases not matched to a gene: 6. The germline V gene has CDR1 SGHTS and CDR2 YDEGEE. This CDR3 is 15 amino acids long. This chain's CDR3 is CASSFTGRRSYEQYF. CDR3 nucleotides: TGTGCCAGCAGCTTCACCGGGAGGCGGTCCTACGAGCAGTACTTC. Supplemented by reference TRBV5-8 and TRBJ2-7, the full variable domain reads EAGVTQSPTHLIKTRGQQATLRCSPISGHTSVYWYQQALGLGLQFLLWYDEGEERNRGNFPPRFSGRQFPNYSSELNVNALELEDSALYLCASSFTGRRSYEQYFGPGTRLTVT.

This clone was picked up one time. The rearrangement joins TRBV7-9 to TRBJ1-5; maybe TRBD1 (6 bases). The germline gives CDR1 SEHNR, CDR2 FQNEAQ (reference sequence). CDR3 length equals 14 residues. Trimming took off 1 base at V and 4 bases at J, with 8 bases between the two ends. CDR3 region: CASSLEGGNQPQHF. In DNA, the CDR3 is TGTGCCAGCAGCTTAGAGGGGGGGAATCAGCCCCAGCATTTT.

V usage is TRBV7-9 and J usage is TRBJ2-2, with D possibly being TRBD1 (6 bases). With 8 bases removed from V and 3 bases from J, the gap between germline ends came to 19 bases. There are 16 residues in the CDR3. Germline CDR1 and CDR2: SEHNR and FQNEAQ (reference sequence). The CDR3 region is CASFRWGEGDTGELFF. CDR3 nucleotide sequence: TGTGCCAGCTTCAGGTGGGGAGAGGGGGACACCGGGGAGCTGTTTTTT.

This rearrangement joins TRBV19 to TRBJ1-1, with a weak D call TRBD1 (6 bases). The CDR3 spans 16 residues. V lost 3 bases, J lost 1 base, and 15 bases lay in between. Looked up from germline, CDR1 is LNHDA and CDR2 is SQIVND (reference sequence). CDR3 region: CASSIYRTVENTEAFF. In nucleotides, the CDR3 is TGTGCCAGTAGTATTTACAGGACAGTCGAGAACACTGAAGCTTTCTTT. The variable domain in full, completed from reference TRBV19 and TRBJ1-1, reads DGGITQSPKYLFRKEGQNVTLSCEQNLNHDAMYWYRQDPGQGLRLIYYSQIVNDFQKGDIAEGYSVSREKKESFPLTVTSAQKNPTAFYLCASSIYRTVENTEAFFGQGTRLTVV.

This clone was detected only once. The chain joins TRBV6-1 to TRBJ2-4, with 12 bases aligning to TRBD1. The CDR3 runs 16 residues. From germline, CDR1 is MNHNS and CDR2 SASEGT. The ends lost 1 base at V and 8 bases at J; junction bases unmatched: 6. CDR3 nucleotides: TGTGCCAGCAGTGAAGATGCGGGACAGGGGGCGGACATTCAGTACTTC. Translated: CASSEDAGQGADIQYF.

V is TRBV5-1 and J is TRBJ1-6; perhaps TRBD1 as D (6 bases). This CDR3 is built from 14 residues. Germline V gene lookup returns CDR1 SGHRS and CDR2 YFSETQ. Trimming shortened V by 0 bases and J by 8 bases, and 9 bases separated the two germline ends. DNA for the CDR3: TGCGCCAGCAGCTTGGGACAGGACCATTCACCCCTCCACTTT. It specifies CASSLGQDHSPLHF.

The chain employs TRBV7-6 and TRBJ2-1; D is ambiguous. The V and J ends lost 2 bases and 5 bases respectively, with 10 bases between them. From germline, CDR1 is SGHVS and CDR2 FNYEAQ. The CDR3 has 14 amino acids. CDR3 residues: CASSLSTSHNEQFF. The CDR3, as DNA: TGTGCCAGCAGCTTATCGACTTCCCACAATGAGCAGTTCTTC.

The V gene is TRBV25-1, the J gene TRBJ1-4; TRBD1 is a possible D gene (5 bases). The CDR3 extends over 16 amino acids. The germline V and J ends were trimmed by 1 base and 3 bases, with 12 bases remaining between them. Germline CDR1 and CDR2: MGHDK and SYGVNS. The CDR3 sequence is CASSEWGGTANEKLFF. CDR3 coding DNA: TGTGCCAGCAGTGAATGGGGGGGGACGGCTAATGAAAAACTGTTTTTT.

The chain is built from TRBV5-1 and TRBJ1-1; 9 bases align to TRBD1. V was clipped by 3 bases and J by 6 bases; unmatched bases: 9. CDR1 is SGHRS, CDR2 YFSETQ, per germline. This CDR3 is built from 15 residues. The CDR3 sequence is CASSSPGQGGAEAFF. In nucleotides, the CDR3 is TGCGCCAGCAGCTCTCCGGGACAGGGAGGTGCTGAAGCTTTCTTT.

About this clone itself: A read error may account for a junction end that differs from germline. The chain joins TRBV27 to TRBJ1-5; D remains ambiguous. The CDR3 extends over 17 amino acids. Per the germline V gene, CDR1 is MNHEY and CDR2 is SMNVEV (reference sequence). CDR3: CASSLSSPFQINQPQHF. Here the CDR3 DNA reads TGTGCCAGCAGTCTATCCTCACCCTTCCAGATCAATCAGCCCCAGCATTTT.

This sequence joins TRBV6-2 or TRBV6-3 and TRBJ2-1; 14 bases match TRBD2. The CDR3 has 20 residues. Per the germline V gene, CDR1 is MNHEY and CDR2 is SVGEGT. The V and J ends lost 2 bases and 6 bases, in that order; junction bases with no gene match: 15. In nucleotides, the CDR3 is TGTGCCAGCAGTTACCCTTTTCAACCGGGACTAGCGGGAGCAGGCAATGAGCAGTTCTTC. Amino acid sequence: CASSYPFQPGLAGAGNEQFF.

This sequence joins TRBV11-2 and TRBJ1-2, with D possibly being TRBD1 (5 bases). Trimming removed 5 bases from V and 5 bases from J, with 9 bases in between. The CDR3 is made up of 12 amino acids. CDR1 is SGHAT and CDR2 is FQNNGV in the germline V gene. CDR3 amino acids: CASSLGGYGYTF. The CDR3 DNA reads TGTGCCAGCAGCCTTGGGGGGTATGGCTACACCTTC.

The gene calls are TRBV5-4 and TRBJ2-2; D is ambiguous. Germline CDR1 reads SGHNT; CDR2 reads YYREEE (reference sequence). V gave up 7 bases and J gave up 0 bases, with 16 bases separating them. The CDR3 spans 16 residues. The CDR3 coding sequence is TGTGCCAGCCTCGGTACCGGGTCTTCGAACACCGGGGAGCTGTTTTTT. It codes for CASLGTGSSNTGELFF.

This chain connects TRBV5-1 to TRBJ2-7, with TRBD1 identical over 7 bases. Germline-derived CDR1 and CDR2 are SGHRS and YFSETQ. The CDR3 spans 15 residues. V trimming: 2 bases; J trimming: 3 bases; junction bases outside the gene matches: 8. CDR3 DNA: TGCGCCAGCAGCTTATCCGGGACAGACATCTACGAGCAGTACTTC. It encodes CASSLSGTDIYEQYF.

The chain links TRBV28 to TRBJ1-1, with D perhaps matching TRBD1 (5 bases). Trimming left V 5 bases short and J 0 bases short, with 10 bases between. This CDR3 contains 14 residues. The V gene's germline CDR1 is MDHEN and CDR2 SYDVKM. The CDR3, as DNA: TGTGCCAGCAGTCCAGGGTACATGAACACTGAAGCTTTCTTT. This codes for CASSPGYMNTEAFF.

The chain combines TRBV27 with TRBJ2-1, with D maybe TRBD1 (7 bases). This CDR3 is 12 amino acids long. The germline CDR1 and CDR2 sequences are MNHEY and SMNVEV (reference sequence). V gave up 10 bases and J gave up 7 bases, with 14 bases separating them. The CDR3 nucleotides read TGTGCCACACGACAGGGAGGTAATGAGCAGTTCTTC. Amino acid sequence: CATRQGGNEQFF.